One sample yielded the 8 T cell receptor beta chains listed below, sequenced in a study of post-analysis software for immune sequencing data. Findings of the study overall: Roughly 5 TRBV segments, including TRBV5-6, TRBV5-1 and TRBV20-1, were more frequent in patients than controls.

Unique molecular identifiers were present in the TCR beta cDNA libraries. MiXCR, applied by TCRdb to the PCR reads, yields one record per CDR3 protein. The table lists roughly 800,000 distinct CDR3 sequences, approximately 53% of them singletons. Their antigens are not known. The specimen sequenced was blood. The receptor source for this set is a girl aged 5-17 years with multiple sclerosis.

V usage is TRBV9 and J usage is TRBJ2-7; 7 positions match TRBD2. V trimming: 0 bases; J trimming: 2 bases; junction bases outside the gene matches: 5. CDR3 size: 15 residues. Germline assignment: CDR1 SGDLS and CDR2 YYNGEE. CDR3 in DNA: TGTGCCAGCAGCGTAGGGGGACTAACCACCTACGAGCAGTACTTC. The encoded protein is CASSVGGLTTYEQYF.

The rearrangement joins TRBV5-1 to TRBJ2-7; the match to TRBD2 covers 9 bases. Germline V gene sequence: CDR1 SGHRS, CDR2 YFSETQ. V dropped 2 bases and J dropped 5; count of bases not matched to a gene: 8. This CDR3 spans 15 amino acids. The CDR3 DNA follows: TGCGCCAGCAGCTTTGTAAGCGGGGGGATCAACGAGCAGTACTTC. Translation: CASSFVSGGINEQYF.

The chain carries TRBV29-1 and TRBJ1-2; 7 bases line up with TRBD1. This CDR3 region has 13 residues. Looked up from germline, CDR1 is SQVTM and CDR2 is ANQGSEA. V shed 6 bases and J 8 bases; nucleotides not matched to a gene: 12. The CDR3 protein is CSVQQGGGGGYTF. The CDR3 DNA is TGCAGCGTGCAACAGGGAGGGGGCGGGGGCTACACCTTC.

This chain joins TRBV6-2 or TRBV6-3 and TRBJ2-7, with D hard to call. The V and J ends lost 7 bases and 2 bases respectively, with 15 bases between them. From germline, CDR1 is MNHEY and CDR2 SVGEGT. The length of the CDR3 is 14 residues. The CDR3 loop reads CASTKDGWTYEQYF. For the CDR3, the DNA is TGTGCCAGCACCAAAGACGGTTGGACCTACGAGCAGTACTTC.

This clonotype was picked up a small number of times. V usage is TRBV6-6 and J usage is TRBJ2-1; 8 bases are a match to TRBD1. Germline V gene sequence: CDR1 MNHNY, CDR2 SVGAGI (reference sequence). This CDR3 has 12 residues. Losses at the gene ends were 2 bases for V and 10 bases for J; bases not matched to a gene: 1. This chain's CDR3 is CASSYGTGEQFF. The CDR3 DNA is TGTGCCAGCAGTTACGGGACAGGAGAGCAGTTCTTC.

V and J are TRBV15 and TRBJ2-4; weak D call: TRBD1 (5 bases). The DNA end is more similar to TRBJ2-7, so the J call may be wrong. CDR3 size: 14 residues. CDR1 and CDR2 (germline): LNHNV, YYDKDF (reference sequence). In DNA, the CDR3 is TGTGCCACCAGCAGGGACCGACAGCTCTACGAGCAGTACTTC. It codes for CATSRDRQLYEQYF.

J is TRBJ2-1 and V is TRBV20-1; 11 nucleotides align to TRBD2. From germline, CDR1 is DFQATT and CDR2 SNEGSKA (reference sequence). With V trimmed by 3 bases and J by 0 bases, 13 bases remained unmatched. The CDR3 loop spans 19 amino acids. The CDR3 region is CSARDATSGKINSYNEQFF. The CDR3, as DNA: TGCAGTGCTAGGGACGCGACTAGCGGGAAGATTAACTCCTACAATGAGCAGTTCTTC.

A few counts support this clonotype. This chain links TRBV7-9 with TRBJ1-2; 8 bases align to TRBD1. Germline V CDR1 and CDR2: SEHNR, FQNEAQ (reference sequence). CDR3 size: 15 residues. V was clipped by 5 bases and J by 6 bases; unmatched bases: 11. The CDR3 loop reads CASSPLDRAKHGYTF. Here the CDR3 DNA reads TGTGCCAGCAGCCCTCTGGACAGGGCCAAGCATGGCTACACCTTC.